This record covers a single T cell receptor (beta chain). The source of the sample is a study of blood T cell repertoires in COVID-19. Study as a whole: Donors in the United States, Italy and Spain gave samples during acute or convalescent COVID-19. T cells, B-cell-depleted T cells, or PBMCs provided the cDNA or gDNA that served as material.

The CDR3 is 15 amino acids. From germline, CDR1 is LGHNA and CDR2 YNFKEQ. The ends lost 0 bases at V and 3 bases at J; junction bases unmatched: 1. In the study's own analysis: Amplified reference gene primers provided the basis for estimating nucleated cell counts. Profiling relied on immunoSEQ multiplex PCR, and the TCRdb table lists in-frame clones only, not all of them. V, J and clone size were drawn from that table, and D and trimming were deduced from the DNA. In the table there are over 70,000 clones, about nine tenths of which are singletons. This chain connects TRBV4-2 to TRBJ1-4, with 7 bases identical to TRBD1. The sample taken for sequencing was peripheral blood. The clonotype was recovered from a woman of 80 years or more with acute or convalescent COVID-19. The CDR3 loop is CASSQEGQSNEKLFF. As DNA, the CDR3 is TGTGCCAGCAGCCAAGAGGGACAGTCTAATGAAAAACTGTTTTTT.